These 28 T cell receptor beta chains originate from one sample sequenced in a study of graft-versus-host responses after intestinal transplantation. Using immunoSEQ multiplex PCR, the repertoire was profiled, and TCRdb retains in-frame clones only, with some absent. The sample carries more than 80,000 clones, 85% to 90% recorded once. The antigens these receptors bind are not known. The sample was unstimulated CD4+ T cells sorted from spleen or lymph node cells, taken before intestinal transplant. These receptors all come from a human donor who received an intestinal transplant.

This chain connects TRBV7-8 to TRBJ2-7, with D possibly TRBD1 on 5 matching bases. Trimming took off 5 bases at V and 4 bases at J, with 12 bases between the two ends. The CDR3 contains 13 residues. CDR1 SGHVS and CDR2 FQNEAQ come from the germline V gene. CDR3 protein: CASSRSGFYEQYF. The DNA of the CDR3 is TGTGCCAGCAGCCGCTCAGGGTTTTACGAGCAGTACTTC. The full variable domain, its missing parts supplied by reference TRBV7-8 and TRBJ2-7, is GAGVSQSPRYKVAKRGQDVALRCDPISGHVSLFWYQQALGQGPEFLTYFQNEAQLDKSGLPSDRFFAERPEGSVSTLKIQRTQQEDSAVYLCASSRSGFYEQYFGPGTRLTVT.

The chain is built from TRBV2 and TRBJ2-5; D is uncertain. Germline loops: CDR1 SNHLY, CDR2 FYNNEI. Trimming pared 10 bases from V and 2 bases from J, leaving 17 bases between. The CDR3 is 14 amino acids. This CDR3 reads CATHHTTLQETQYF. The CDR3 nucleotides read TGTGCCACCCATCATACGACACTTCAAGAGACCCAGTACTTC.

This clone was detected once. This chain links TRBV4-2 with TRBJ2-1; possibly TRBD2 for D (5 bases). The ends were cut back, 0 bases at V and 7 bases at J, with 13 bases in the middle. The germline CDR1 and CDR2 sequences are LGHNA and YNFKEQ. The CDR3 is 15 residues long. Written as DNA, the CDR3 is TGTGCCAGCAGCCAAGAGGAGGCTAGCAGGAATGAGCAGTTCTTC. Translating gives CASSQEEASRNEQFF.

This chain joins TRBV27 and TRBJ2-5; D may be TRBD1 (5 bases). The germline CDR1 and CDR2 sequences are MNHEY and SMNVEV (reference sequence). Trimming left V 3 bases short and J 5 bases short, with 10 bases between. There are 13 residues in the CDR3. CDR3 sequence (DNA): TGTGCCAGCAGTTTCAGGGAATGGGAGACCCAGTACTTC. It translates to CASSFREWETQYF.

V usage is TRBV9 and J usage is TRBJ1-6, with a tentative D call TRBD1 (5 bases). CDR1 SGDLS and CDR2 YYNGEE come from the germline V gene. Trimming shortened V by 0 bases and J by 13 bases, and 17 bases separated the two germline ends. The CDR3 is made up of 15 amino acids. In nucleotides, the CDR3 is TGTGCCAGCAGCGTAGGAAGCGGAGCCGGGGGGCCCCTCCACTTT. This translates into CASSVGSGAGGPLHF.

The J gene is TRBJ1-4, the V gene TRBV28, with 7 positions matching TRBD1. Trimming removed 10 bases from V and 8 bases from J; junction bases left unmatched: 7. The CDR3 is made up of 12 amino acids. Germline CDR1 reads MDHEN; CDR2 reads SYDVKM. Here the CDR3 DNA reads TGTGCCACCACCGGACAGGTAGAAAAACTGTTTTTT. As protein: CATTGQVEKLFF.

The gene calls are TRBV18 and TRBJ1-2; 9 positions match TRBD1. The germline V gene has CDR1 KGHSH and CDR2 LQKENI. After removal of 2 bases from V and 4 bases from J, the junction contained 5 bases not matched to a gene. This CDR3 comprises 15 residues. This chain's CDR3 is CASSPIDRGIYGYTF. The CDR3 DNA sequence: TGTGCCAGCTCACCAATTGACAGGGGGATCTATGGCTACACCTTC.

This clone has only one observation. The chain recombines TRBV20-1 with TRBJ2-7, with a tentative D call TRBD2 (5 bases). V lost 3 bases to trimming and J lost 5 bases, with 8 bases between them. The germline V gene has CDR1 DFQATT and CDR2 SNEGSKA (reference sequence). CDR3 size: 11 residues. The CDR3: CSASTGNEQYF. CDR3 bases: TGCAGTGCTAGCACGGGAAACGAGCAGTACTTC.

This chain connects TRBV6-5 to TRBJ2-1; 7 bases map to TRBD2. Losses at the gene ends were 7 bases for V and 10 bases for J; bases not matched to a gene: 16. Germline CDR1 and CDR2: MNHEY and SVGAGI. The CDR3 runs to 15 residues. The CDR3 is CASIRSGNAGGEQFF. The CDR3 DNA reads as TGTGCCAGCATTAGAAGCGGGAATGCCGGCGGGGAGCAGTTCTTC.

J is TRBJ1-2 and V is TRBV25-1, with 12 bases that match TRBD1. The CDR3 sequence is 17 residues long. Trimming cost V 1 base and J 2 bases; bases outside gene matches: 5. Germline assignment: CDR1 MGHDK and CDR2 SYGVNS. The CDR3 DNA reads TGTGCCAGCAGTGAATGGGGACAGGGGGCGATGAACTATGGCTACACCTTC. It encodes CASSEWGQGAMNYGYTF.

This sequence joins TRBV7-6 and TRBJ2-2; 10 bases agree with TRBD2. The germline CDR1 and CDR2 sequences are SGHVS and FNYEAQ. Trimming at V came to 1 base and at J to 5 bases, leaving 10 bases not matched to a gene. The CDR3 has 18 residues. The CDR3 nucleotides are TGTGCCAGCAGCTTAGGAGACTTAGCGGGAGGTTGGACCGGGGAGCTGTTTTTT. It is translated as CASSLGDLAGGWTGELFF.

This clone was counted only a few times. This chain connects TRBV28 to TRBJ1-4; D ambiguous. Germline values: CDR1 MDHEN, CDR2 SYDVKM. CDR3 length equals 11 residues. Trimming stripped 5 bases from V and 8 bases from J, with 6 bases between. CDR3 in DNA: TGTGCCAGCAGTCAACAGGAAAAACTGTTTTTT. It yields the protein CASSQQEKLFF.

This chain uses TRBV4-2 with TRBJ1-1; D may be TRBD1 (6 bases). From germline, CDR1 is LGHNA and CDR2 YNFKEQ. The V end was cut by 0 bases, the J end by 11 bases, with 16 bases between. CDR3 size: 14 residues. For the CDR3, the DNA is TGTGCCAGCAGCCAAGAGTCCCAGGGGAGCAGGGCTTTCTTT. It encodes CASSQESQGSRAFF.

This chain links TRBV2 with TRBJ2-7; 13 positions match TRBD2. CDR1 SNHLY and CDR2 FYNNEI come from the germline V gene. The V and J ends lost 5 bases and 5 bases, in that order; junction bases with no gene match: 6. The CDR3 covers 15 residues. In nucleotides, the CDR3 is TGTGCCAGCAGTCCACTAGCGGGAGGGCCCAACGAGCAGTACTTC. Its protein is CASSPLAGGPNEQYF.

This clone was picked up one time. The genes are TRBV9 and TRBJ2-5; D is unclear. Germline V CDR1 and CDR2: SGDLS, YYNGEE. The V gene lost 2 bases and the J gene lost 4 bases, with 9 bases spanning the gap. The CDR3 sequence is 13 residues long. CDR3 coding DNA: TGTGCCAGCAGCGTGAGAGGTCGAGAGACCCAGTACTTC. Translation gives CASSVRGRETQYF.

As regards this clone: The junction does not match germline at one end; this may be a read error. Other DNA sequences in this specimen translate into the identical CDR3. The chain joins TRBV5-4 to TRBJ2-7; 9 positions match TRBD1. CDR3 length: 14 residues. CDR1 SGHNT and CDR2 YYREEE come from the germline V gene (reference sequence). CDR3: CASSRQGGLYEQYF. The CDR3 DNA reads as TGCGCCAGCAGCAGACAGGGGGGATTGTACGAGCAGTACTTC.

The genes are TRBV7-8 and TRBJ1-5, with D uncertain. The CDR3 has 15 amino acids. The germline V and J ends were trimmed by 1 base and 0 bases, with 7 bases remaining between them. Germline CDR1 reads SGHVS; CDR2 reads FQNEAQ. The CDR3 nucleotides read TGTGCCAGCAGCTTAGGGCGGAATAGCAATCAGCCCCAGCATTTT. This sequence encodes CASSLGRNSNQPQHF.

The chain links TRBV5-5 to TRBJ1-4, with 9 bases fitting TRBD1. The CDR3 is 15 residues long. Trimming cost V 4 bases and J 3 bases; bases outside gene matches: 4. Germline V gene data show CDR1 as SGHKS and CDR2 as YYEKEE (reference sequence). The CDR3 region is CASSMTGGANEKLFF. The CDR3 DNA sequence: TGTGCCAGCAGCATGACAGGGGGGGCTAATGAAAAACTGTTTTTT.

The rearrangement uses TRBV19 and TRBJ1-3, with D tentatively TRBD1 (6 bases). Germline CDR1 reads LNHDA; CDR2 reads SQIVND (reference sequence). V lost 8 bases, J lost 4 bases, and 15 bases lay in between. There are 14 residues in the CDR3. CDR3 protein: CASWTRGIGNTIYF. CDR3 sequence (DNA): TGTGCCAGTTGGACCAGGGGCATCGGAAACACCATATATTTT.

CDR3 in amino acids: CASSQDPGGRGGEKLFF. Written as DNA, the CDR3 is TGCGCCAGCAGCCAAGATCCGGGTGGGAGGGGCGGTGAAAAACTGTTTTTT. The chain joins TRBV4-1 to TRBJ1-4, with D perhaps TRBD1 (5 bases). The CDR3 has 17 residues. Trimming left V 0 bases short and J 7 bases short, with 18 bases between. From germline, CDR1 is MGHRA and CDR2 YSYEKL.

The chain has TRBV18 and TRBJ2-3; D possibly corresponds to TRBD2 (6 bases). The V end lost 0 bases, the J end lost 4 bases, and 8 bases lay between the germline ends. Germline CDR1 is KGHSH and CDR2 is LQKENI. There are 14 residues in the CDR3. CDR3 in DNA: TGTGCCAGCTCACCACCCCCGGGAGCAGATACGCAGTATTTT. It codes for CASSPPPGADTQYF.

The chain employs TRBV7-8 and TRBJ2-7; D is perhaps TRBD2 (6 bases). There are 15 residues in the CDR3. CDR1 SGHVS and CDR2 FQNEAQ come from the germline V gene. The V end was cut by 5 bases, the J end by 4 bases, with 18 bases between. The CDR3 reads CASSPLGGQTYEQYF. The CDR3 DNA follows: TGTGCCAGCAGCCCACTCGGGGGTCAGACTTACGAGCAGTACTTC.

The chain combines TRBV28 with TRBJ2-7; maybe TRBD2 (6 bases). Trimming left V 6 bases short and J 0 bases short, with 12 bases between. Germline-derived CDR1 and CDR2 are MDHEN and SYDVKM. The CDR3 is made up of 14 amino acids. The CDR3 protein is CASRVGGSSYEQYF. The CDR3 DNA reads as TGTGCCAGCAGGGTGGGAGGATCCTCCTACGAGCAGTACTTC.

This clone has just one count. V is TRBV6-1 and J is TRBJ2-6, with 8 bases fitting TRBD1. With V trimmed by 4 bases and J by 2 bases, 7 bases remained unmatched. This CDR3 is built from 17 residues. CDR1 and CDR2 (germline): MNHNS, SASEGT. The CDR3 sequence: CASSVRQGRTGANVLTF. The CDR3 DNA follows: TGTGCCAGCAGTGTACGACAGGGGAGGACTGGGGCCAACGTCCTGACTTTC.

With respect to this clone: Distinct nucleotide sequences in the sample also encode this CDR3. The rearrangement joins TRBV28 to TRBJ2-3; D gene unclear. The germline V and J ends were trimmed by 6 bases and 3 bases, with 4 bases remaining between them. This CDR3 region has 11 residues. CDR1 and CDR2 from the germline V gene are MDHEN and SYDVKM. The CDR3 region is CASSSTDTQYF. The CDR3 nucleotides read TGTGCCAGCAGCAGTACAGATACGCAGTATTTT.

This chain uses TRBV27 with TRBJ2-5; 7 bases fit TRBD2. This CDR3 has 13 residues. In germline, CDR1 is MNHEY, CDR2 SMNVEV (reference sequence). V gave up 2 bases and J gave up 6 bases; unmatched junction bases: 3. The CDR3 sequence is CASSLVGGKTQYF. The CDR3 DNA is TGTGCCAGCAGTTTAGTGGGAGGGAAGACCCAGTACTTC.

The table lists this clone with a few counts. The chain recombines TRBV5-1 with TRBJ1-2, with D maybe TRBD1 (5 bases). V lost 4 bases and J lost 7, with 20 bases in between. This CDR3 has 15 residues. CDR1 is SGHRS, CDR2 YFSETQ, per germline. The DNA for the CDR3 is TGCGCCAGCAGCCCGGGGGAGGAGGCTCTTAGTGGCTACACCTTC. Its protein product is CASSPGEEALSGYTF. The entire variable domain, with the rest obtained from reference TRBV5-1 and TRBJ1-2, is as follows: KAGVTQTPRYLIKTRGQQVTLSCSPISGHRSVSWYQQTPGQGLQFLFEYFSETQRNKGNFPGRFSGRQFSNSRSEMNVSTLELGDSALYLCASSPGEEALSGYTFGSGTRLTVV.

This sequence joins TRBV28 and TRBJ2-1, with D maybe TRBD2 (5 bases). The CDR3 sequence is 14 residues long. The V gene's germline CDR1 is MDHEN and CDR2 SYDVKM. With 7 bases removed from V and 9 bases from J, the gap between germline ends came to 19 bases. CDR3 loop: CASTLGSGRGEQFF. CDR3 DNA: TGTGCCAGCACCCTTGGGAGCGGTCGGGGTGAGCAGTTCTTC.